These 18 T cell receptor beta chains share one sample of origin, sequenced in a study of T cells in Graves' hyperthyroidism and ophthalmopathy. RNA transcripts yielded amplified TCR beta CDR3 regions. HTBI primers were used for first-round RT-PCR of the TCR CDR3. Using its own MiXCR run on the multiplex PCR reads, TCRdb lists one record per CDR3 protein. Of hundreds of thousands of distinct CDR3 sequences detected, roughly 14% appear once; the ten largest clones hold approximately 13%. The sequencing input was blood. The receptors come from a man between 18 and 35 years old with Graves' ophthalmopathy.

The rearrangement links TRBV19 to TRBJ2-6; 8 bases align to TRBD1. Germline V CDR1 and CDR2: LNHDA, SQIVND (reference sequence). V lost 10 bases to trimming and J lost 1 base; unmatched junction nucleotides: 9. The CDR3 runs 16 residues. CDR3 amino acids: CAKTGQAHSGANVLTF. The CDR3 DNA sequence: TGTGCCAAGACGGGACAGGCCCATTCTGGGGCCAACGTCCTGACTTTC.

This clonotype appeared many times. CDR3 region: CASSESDLAPQYF. The DNA of the CDR3 is TGTGCCAGCAGTGAATCCGACTTGGCCCCGCAGTATTTT. J is TRBJ2-3 and V is TRBV6-1, with D unresolved. The CDR3 length is 13 residues. Trimming removed 2 bases at V and 10 bases at J, with 13 bases between. Germline V gene data show CDR1 as MNHNS and CDR2 as SASEGT.

This clonotype was detected many times. This chain joins TRBV6-2 or TRBV6-3 and TRBJ2-3; D possibly corresponds to TRBD2 (6 bases). Germline loops: CDR1 MNHEY, CDR2 SVGEGT. V was shortened by 6 bases and J by 2 bases, with 15 bases between the two germline ends. The CDR3 totals 15 residues. CDR3 loop: CASSGGLLSTDTQYF. The CDR3 region has the DNA TGTGCCAGCAGCGGGGGACTCCTGTCCACAGATACGCAGTATTTT.

This clonotype was detected ten times or more. This chain joins TRBV5-1 and TRBJ1-1, with 7 bases aligning to TRBD1. V lost 0 bases and J lost 8; bases outside the gene matches: 4. This CDR3 spans 13 amino acids. Germline loops: CDR1 SGHRS, CDR2 YFSETQ. The CDR3 sequence: CASSLAEQGEAFF. CDR3 DNA: TGCGCCAGCAGCTTGGCTGAACAGGGGGAAGCTTTCTTT.

This clonotype was seen more than once but under ten times. The chain has TRBV27 and TRBJ2-3; 12 positions match TRBD2. Germline assignment: CDR1 MNHEY and CDR2 SMNVEV (reference sequence). CDR3 length: 16 amino acids. Trimming cost V 5 bases and J 4 bases; bases outside gene matches: 7. CDR3 sequence: CASSPILAGGADTQYF. CDR3 DNA sequence: TGTGCCAGCAGTCCTATACTAGCGGGGGGAGCAGATACGCAGTATTTT.

The chain employs TRBV5-1 and TRBJ1-2; TRBD1 aligns across 8 bases. Germline V gives CDR1 SGHRS, CDR2 YFSETQ. Unmatched junction bases numbered 9, after V lost 4 bases and J lost 7 bases. The CDR3 length is 14 residues. For the CDR3, the DNA is TGCGCCAGCAGCATGACAGGACAGGGTCCTGGCTACACCTTC. This gives the protein CASSMTGQGPGYTF.

This clonotype was detected once. Given a much more abundant clone one base away, this may be a read error. The J gene is TRBJ2-4, the V gene TRBV11-3, with 11 nucleotides matching TRBD2. Germline-derived CDR1 and CDR2 are SGHNT and YENEEA. CDR3 length: 17 residues. The CDR3 reads CASSNRTSGLAKSIQYF. In DNA form, the CDR3 reads TGTGCCAGCAGCAATCGGACTAGCGGGCTAGCCAAAAGCATTCAGTACTTC.

This clonotype was picked up many times. V usage is TRBV12-3 or TRBV12-4 and J usage is TRBJ1-5; D remains unclear. The CDR3 length is 14 residues. Trimming stripped 5 bases from V and 2 bases from J, with 10 bases between. CDR3 in DNA: TGTGCCAGCAGTATGGCAGGTGGCAATCAGCCCCAGCATTTT. Protein sequence: CASSMAGGNQPQHF.

With respect to this clonotype: Sequence at one end of the junction differs from germline and may be a read error. The V call is TRBV11-2, the J call TRBJ2-7; D is ambiguous. The CDR3 has 14 residues. The germline V gene encodes CDR1 SGHAT and CDR2 FQNNGV. The CDR3 sequence: CANSLVPGSYEQYF. In DNA, the CDR3 is TGTGCCAACAGCTTAGTCCCTGGCTCCTACGAGCAGTACTTC.

The chain carries TRBV5-8 and TRBJ1-2; D unclear. Germline V gives CDR1 SGHTS, CDR2 YDEGEE. The V gene lost 6 bases and the J gene lost 4 bases, with 16 bases spanning the gap. The CDR3 has 14 amino acids. The CDR3 loop is CASIPSGYFYGYTF. CDR3 coding DNA: TGTGCCAGCATCCCCTCGGGATATTTCTATGGCTACACCTTC.

The chain combines TRBV19 with TRBJ2-7; the D is unclear. This CDR3 is built from 12 residues. Looked up from germline, CDR1 is LNHDA and CDR2 is SQIVND (reference sequence). Trimming cost V 5 bases and J 6 bases, with 11 bases left between them. This CDR3 reads CASSFGPSEQYF. CDR3 nucleotides: TGTGCCAGTAGTTTTGGACCGAGCGAGCAGTACTTC.

This clonotype was counted many times. The chain uses TRBV10-3 and TRBJ2-7; D tentatively fits TRBD1 or TRBD2 (5 bases each). V lost 5 bases, J lost 2 bases, and 22 bases lay in between. The CDR3 has 17 amino acids. Germline V gives CDR1 ENHRY, CDR2 SYGVKD. The chain's CDR3 is CAISRIRDGLFPYEQYF. Here the CDR3 DNA reads TGTGCCATCAGTAGAATCCGGGACGGACTTTTTCCCTACGAGCAGTACTTC.

This clonotype was recorded many times. At one boundary the junction diverges from the germline segment, which might be a read error. V usage is TRBV24-1 and J usage is TRBJ2-3; D is unresolved. The CDR3 is 11 amino acids. The V gene's germline CDR1 is KGHDR and CDR2 SFDVKD. This chain's CDR3 is CATSYLDTQYF. The CDR3 region has the DNA TGTGCCACCAGTTATTTGGATACGCAGTATTTT.

Many counts were recorded for this clonotype. J is TRBJ2-2 and V is TRBV7-3; D gene uncertain. The length of the CDR3 is 16 residues. V lost 1 base to trimming and J lost 0 bases, with 9 bases between them. Germline lookup yields CDR1 SGHTA and CDR2 FQGTGA. The CDR3 region has the DNA TGTGCCAGCAGCTTAATAATAGCAACGAACACCGGGGAGCTGTTTTTT. The encoded protein is CASSLIIATNTGELFF.

This clonotype has more than one count but fewer than ten. This chain joins TRBV6-1 and TRBJ1-2; 8 bases match TRBD1. The CDR3 is 15 amino acids. V lost 10 bases, J lost 0 bases, and 10 bases stayed unmatched. The germline gives CDR1 MNHNS, CDR2 SASEGT. The CDR3 DNA is TGTGCCACGGGACAGGACCTATTAGCTAACTATGGCTACACCTTC. Translated, it gives CATGQDLLANYGYTF.

Many counts were recorded for this clonotype. The J gene is TRBJ1-2, the V gene TRBV10-3, with D unclear. With 0 bases removed from V and 7 bases from J, the gap between germline ends came to 21 bases. The germline gives CDR1 ENHRY, CDR2 SYGVKD. The CDR3 runs 17 residues. Here the CDR3 reads CAISESSDGVGVRGYTF. DNA of the CDR3: TGTGCCATCAGTGAGTCGTCGGACGGCGTGGGAGTCCGTGGCTACACCTTC.

This chain connects TRBV19 to TRBJ1-1; TRBD1 matches 8 bases. CDR1 LNHDA and CDR2 SQIVND come from the germline V gene (reference sequence). The CDR3 sequence is 16 residues long. Germline trimming cut 6 bases from V and 6 bases from J; bases unmatched to any gene: 15. The CDR3 DNA sequence: TGTGCCAGTAGGGGTGGGACAGGTACTGTATTTTCTGAAGCTTTCTTT. Its translation: CASRGGTGTVFSEAFF.

V is TRBV9 and J is TRBJ2-3, with 8 bases aligning to TRBD1. The length of the CDR3 is 16 residues. Trimming took 3 bases from V and 3 from J; bases not matched to a gene: 9. Germline assignment: CDR1 SGDLS and CDR2 YYNGEE. This chain's CDR3 is CASSGRQGARTDTQYF. The CDR3 DNA sequence: TGTGCCAGCAGCGGACGGCAGGGGGCTAGAACAGATACGCAGTATTTT. The full variable domain, with the rest looked up from reference TRBV9 and TRBJ2-3, is DSGVTQTPKHLITATGQRVTLRCSPRSGDLSVYWYQQSLDQGLQFLIQYYNGEERAKGNILERFSAQQFPDLHSELNLSSLELGDSALYFCASSGRQGARTDTQYFGPGTRLTVL.